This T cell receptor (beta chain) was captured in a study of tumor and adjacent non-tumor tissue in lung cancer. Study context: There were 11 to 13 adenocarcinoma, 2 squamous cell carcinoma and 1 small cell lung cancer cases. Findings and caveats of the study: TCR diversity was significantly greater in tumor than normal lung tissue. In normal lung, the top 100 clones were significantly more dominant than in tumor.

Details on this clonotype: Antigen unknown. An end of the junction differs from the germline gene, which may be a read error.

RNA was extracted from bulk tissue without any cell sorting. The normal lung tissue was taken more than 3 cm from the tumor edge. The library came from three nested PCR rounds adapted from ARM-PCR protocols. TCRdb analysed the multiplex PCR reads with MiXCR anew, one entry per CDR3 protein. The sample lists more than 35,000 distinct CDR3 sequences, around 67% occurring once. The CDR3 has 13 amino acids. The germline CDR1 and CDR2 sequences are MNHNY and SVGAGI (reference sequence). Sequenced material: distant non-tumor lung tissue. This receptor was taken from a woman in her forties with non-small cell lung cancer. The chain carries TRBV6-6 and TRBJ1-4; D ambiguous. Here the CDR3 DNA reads TGCGCCAGTCCCATTGAGGACCGTCGGGAACTGTTTTTT. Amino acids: CASPIEDRRELFF.